The source of this T cell receptor (beta chain) is a study of blood T cell repertoires in COVID-19. About the research overall: Sites across the United States, Italy and Spain contributed samples from acute and convalescent COVID-19. PBMCs, B-cell-depleted T cells, or T cells were the source of the cDNA or gDNA that made up the material.

V lost 0 bases and J lost 0; bases outside the gene matches: 2. CDR3 length equals 16 residues. Germline lookup yields CDR1 MGHRA and CDR2 YSYEKL. The authors' processing: How many nucleated cells were present was estimated from reference gene primer amplification. Using immunoSEQ multiplex PCR, the repertoire was profiled, and TCRdb retains in-frame clones only, with some absent. That table gives V, J and clone size, and the DNA gave D and trimming. The profile shows 150,000 or so clones, approximately 90% of them singletons. Patients at the Seattle site were enrolled during active infection and followed longitudinally.

This clonotype was sampled from a man between 60 and 70 years old with COVID-19, enrolled during active disease. This sequence joins TRBV4-1 and TRBJ2-5; 9 bases align to TRBD2. The sample taken for sequencing was peripheral blood. The CDR3 bases are TGCGCCAGCAGCCAAGAGGGCGGGGGGGACCAAGAGACCCAGTACTTC. Its protein product is CASSQEGGGDQETQYF.